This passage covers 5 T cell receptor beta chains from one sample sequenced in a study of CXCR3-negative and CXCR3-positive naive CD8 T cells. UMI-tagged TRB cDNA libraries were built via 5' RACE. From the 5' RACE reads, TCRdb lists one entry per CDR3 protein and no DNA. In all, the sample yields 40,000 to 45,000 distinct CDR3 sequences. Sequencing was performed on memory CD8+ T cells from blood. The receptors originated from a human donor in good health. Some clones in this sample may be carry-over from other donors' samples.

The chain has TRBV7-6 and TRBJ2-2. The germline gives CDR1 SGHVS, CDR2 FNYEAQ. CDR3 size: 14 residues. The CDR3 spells CASSPDPITGELFF.

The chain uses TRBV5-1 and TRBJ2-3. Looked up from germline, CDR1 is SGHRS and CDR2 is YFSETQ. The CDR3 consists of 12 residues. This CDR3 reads CASSQDAYTQYF.

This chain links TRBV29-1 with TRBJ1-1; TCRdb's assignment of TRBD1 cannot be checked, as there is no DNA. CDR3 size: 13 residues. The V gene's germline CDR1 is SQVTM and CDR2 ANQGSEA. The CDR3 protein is CSDGPGVNTEAFF.

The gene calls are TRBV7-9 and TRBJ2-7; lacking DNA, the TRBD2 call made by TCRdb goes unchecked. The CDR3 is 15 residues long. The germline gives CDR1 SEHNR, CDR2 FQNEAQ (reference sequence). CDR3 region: CASSPSSGGAYEQYF.

CDR3 sequence: CASSLKGSSYEQYF. The chain carries TRBV7-3 and TRBJ2-7. Germline CDR1 is SGHTA and CDR2 is FQGTGA. The CDR3 loop spans 14 amino acids.